The 26 T cell receptor beta chains given below trace back to one sample, sequenced in a study of a mutant IDH1 vaccine in newly diagnosed glioma. These receptors have no known antigen. Produced via immunoSEQ multiplex PCR; TCRdb's table is partial and in-frame only. The sample has about 51,000 clones; roughly 73% are singletons. Time point indicated: week 5, during vaccination. Doses comprised 300 ug of mutant IDH1 20-mer peptide each, plus topical imiquimod. The sequencing used PBMCs, collected from a glioma patient whose treatment included an IDH1 peptide vaccine. These receptors all come from a man aged 50-60 years with glioma.

The chain has TRBV2 and TRBJ2-7; 7 positions agree with TRBD1. The CDR3 length is 13 residues. In germline, CDR1 is SNHLY, CDR2 FYNNEI. With 8 bases clipped from V and 3 bases from J, the junction kept 7 bases outside the gene matches. The CDR3 DNA sequence: TGTGCCAGCTCACGGGACAGACTCTACGAGCAGTACTTC. It specifies CASSRDRLYEQYF.

Worth noting for this clone: A junction boundary mismatches the germline segment, possibly from a read error. The chain recombines TRBV7-9 with TRBJ1-1, with D unresolved. Germline CDR1 and CDR2: SEHNR and FQNEAQ (reference sequence). The CDR3 is 14 residues long. The CDR3 protein is CASSIAGRNTEAFF. The CDR3 nucleotides read TGTGCCAGCAGCATAGCCGGGAGGAACACTGAAGCTTTCTTT.

This clone was recorded a few times. The rearrangement joins TRBV6-1 to TRBJ1-2; 7 nucleotides match TRBD1. Trimming took 6 bases from V and 5 from J; bases not matched to a gene: 6. CDR3 length: 13 amino acids. In germline, CDR1 is MNHNS, CDR2 SASEGT. CDR3 protein: CASRGQAVYGYTF. As DNA, the CDR3 is TGTGCCAGCAGAGGACAGGCGGTGTATGGCTACACCTTC.

The chain is built from TRBV2 and TRBJ2-3, with 8 bases lining up with TRBD2. V shed 4 bases and J 7 bases; nucleotides not matched to a gene: 7. This CDR3 has 14 residues. In germline, CDR1 is SNHLY, CDR2 FYNNEI. CDR3 region: CASSGGGKGNTQYF. CDR3 nucleotides: TGTGCCAGCAGTGGCGGGGGGAAGGGGAATACGCAGTATTTT.

V is TRBV5-1 and J is TRBJ1-1; D not certain. The V gene's germline CDR1 is SGHRS and CDR2 YFSETQ. This CDR3 region has 14 residues. Trimming pared 3 bases from V and 3 bases from J, leaving 12 bases between. The CDR3 coding sequence is TGCGCCAGCAGCTACGGCCTCCGGGACACTGAAGCTTTCTTT. Protein product: CASSYGLRDTEAFF.

The J gene is TRBJ2-2, the V gene TRBV6-5; 8 bases match TRBD2. Germline CDR1 reads MNHEY; CDR2 reads SVGAGI. This CDR3 is built from 15 residues. J was trimmed by 6 bases and V by 6 bases; bases with no gene match: 9. The CDR3 loop reads CASRPRGGIPGELFF. The CDR3 nucleotides read TGTGCCAGCAGGCCACGGGGGGGAATCCCCGGGGAGCTGTTTTTT.

This clone was counted a few times. V is TRBV5-6 and J is TRBJ1-1; D unresolved. In germline, CDR1 is SGHDT, CDR2 YYEEEE. Trimming removed 10 bases at V and 1 base at J, with 14 bases between. The length of the CDR3 is 13 residues. CDR3 residues: CAVGAGTNTEAFF. The CDR3 nucleotides are TGTGCCGTCGGTGCGGGAACGAACACTGAAGCTTTCTTT.

The chain employs TRBV5-5 and TRBJ2-6, with unresolved D. CDR3 length: 18 residues. Germline V gene lookup returns CDR1 SGHKS and CDR2 YYEKEE (reference sequence). V was shortened by 1 base and J by 0 bases, with 14 bases between the two germline ends. In nucleotides, the CDR3 is TGTGCCAGCAGCTTGATATTAAGGCCCCACTCTGGGGCCAACGTCCTGACTTTC. Amino acid sequence: CASSLILRPHSGANVLTF.

The chain is built from TRBV6-1 and TRBJ1-5; no firm D call. The CDR3 is 11 residues long. Per germline, CDR1 MNHNS and CDR2 SASEGT. Trimming left V 7 bases short and J 11 bases short, with 12 bases between. The DNA for the CDR3 is TGTGCCAGCAACGACATAGGGACCCAGCATTTT. Its protein product is CASNDIGTQHF.

The chain links TRBV7-2 to TRBJ2-5; 13 nucleotides align to TRBD2. Germline V gives CDR1 SGHTA, CDR2 FQGNSA. J was trimmed by 7 bases and V by 4 bases; bases with no gene match: 6. This CDR3 contains 15 residues. CDR3 DNA sequence: TGTGCCAGCAGCTCGGGACTAGCGGGGTCGGGGACCCAGTACTTC. Translating gives CASSSGLAGSGTQYF.

This chain uses TRBV4-2 with TRBJ1-4; no clear D gene. Germline assignment: CDR1 LGHNA and CDR2 YNFKEQ. CDR3 length: 15 amino acids. Trimming removed 3 bases from V and 7 bases from J, with 15 bases in between. The CDR3 DNA reads TGTGCCAGCAGCCAGAACCGGCATCCTACTGAAAAACTGTTTTTT. This translates into CASSQNRHPTEKLFF.

V is TRBV6-1 and J is TRBJ1-5, with D possibly being TRBD1 (5 bases). The V gene lost 10 bases and the J gene lost 5 bases, with 21 bases spanning the gap. CDR1 and CDR2 (germline): MNHNS, SASEGT. The CDR3 has 15 residues. Here the CDR3 reads CATKLGTLVYQPQHF. CDR3 nucleotide sequence: TGTGCCACGAAGTTGGGGACTTTGGTATATCAGCCCCAGCATTTT.

This clone showed up just a few times. The rearrangement uses TRBV30 and TRBJ1-2; D may be TRBD1 (5 bases). Germline V gene lookup returns CDR1 GTSNPN and CDR2 SVGIG (reference sequence). Trimming cost V 5 bases and J 4 bases, with 11 bases left between them. The CDR3 is made up of 12 amino acids. DNA of the CDR3: TGTGCCTGGGGAGACAGCCTCTATGGCTACACCTTC. This gives the protein CAWGDSLYGYTF.

The chain uses TRBV4-3 and TRBJ2-2, with D maybe TRBD2 (5 bases). The germline V gene has CDR1 LGHNA and CDR2 YSLEER. The ends were cut back, 0 bases at V and 6 bases at J, with 14 bases in the middle. The CDR3 is 16 residues long. CDR3 sequence (DNA): TGCGCCAGCAGCCAAGATAGGCGACCGGGGTCCGGGGAGCTGTTTTTT. Translated, it gives CASSQDRRPGSGELFF.

About this clone itself: A junction boundary mismatches the germline segment, possibly from a read error. The gene calls are TRBV7-7 and TRBJ2-7, with D possibly TRBD2 on 6 matching bases. This CDR3 has 13 residues. CDR1 and CDR2 (germline): SSHAT, FNYEAQ (reference sequence). The CDR3 DNA follows: TGTGCTAGCAGCTTAGCGGATAGCTACGAGCAGTACTTC. It is translated as CASSLADSYEQYF.

This sequence joins TRBV5-6 and TRBJ2-7, with 9 positions matching TRBD1. V dropped 2 bases and J dropped 4; count of bases not matched to a gene: 10. The CDR3 runs 16 residues. Germline-derived CDR1 and CDR2 are SGHDT and YYEEEE. The CDR3 protein is CASSLKAGQGTYEQYF. In nucleotides, the CDR3 is TGTGCCAGCAGCTTAAAAGCCGGACAGGGGACTTACGAGCAGTACTTC.

This clone was recorded only once. The chain uses TRBV18 and TRBJ1-2, with no clear D. Germline V gives CDR1 KGHSH, CDR2 LQKENI. This CDR3 has 15 residues. Trimming pared 0 bases from V and 3 bases from J, leaving 11 bases between. CDR3 DNA: TGTGCCAGCTCACCACCCGTAGGGTGGGACTATGGCTACACCTTC. It translates to CASSPPVGWDYGYTF.

DNA for the CDR3: TGCGCCAGCAGCCCGGGGGGCAGGGTTTATGGCTACACCTTC. It specifies CASSPGGRVYGYTF. The chain has TRBV4-1 and TRBJ1-2; TRBD1 is a possible D gene (6 bases). V was cut by 4 bases and J by 5 bases, with 14 bases left in between. CDR3 length: 14 amino acids. The germline CDR1 and CDR2 sequences are MGHRA and YSYEKL.

This chain links TRBV29-1 with TRBJ2-1; 9 bases agree with TRBD1. Germline-derived CDR1 and CDR2 are SQVTM and ANQGSEA. V gave up 5 bases and J gave up 4 bases; unmatched junction bases: 6. This CDR3 comprises 14 residues. DNA for the CDR3: TGCAGCGTTTGGGGACAGGGACAATACAATGAGCAGTTCTTC. This gives the protein CSVWGQGQYNEQFF.

The chain employs TRBV27 and TRBJ2-1, with D maybe TRBD1 (8 bases). The CDR3 loop spans 14 amino acids. Trimming removed 3 bases at V and 8 bases at J, with 14 bases between. CDR1 and CDR2 from the germline V gene are MNHEY and SMNVEV (reference sequence). The CDR3 loop reads CASSFHRGGDEQFF. The DNA for the CDR3 is TGTGCCAGCAGTTTCCACAGGGGGGGCGATGAGCAGTTCTTC.

The genes are TRBV6-5 and TRBJ2-7, with D perhaps being TRBD1 or TRBD2 (6 bases each). This CDR3 has 12 amino acids. Deletions cut 8 bases from V and 3 bases from J, with 11 bases between. Germline V gene lookup returns CDR1 MNHEY and CDR2 SVGAGI. CDR3 sequence (DNA): TGTGCCAGCCCAAGGGGGGACTACGAGCAGTACTTC. Amino acids: CASPRGDYEQYF.

This clone was counted once. This chain links TRBV2 with TRBJ2-7; D possibly corresponds to TRBD2 (7 bases). The V gene's germline CDR1 is SNHLY and CDR2 FYNNEI. The CDR3 extends over 14 amino acids. V was shortened by 6 bases and J by 4 bases, with 16 bases between the two germline ends. The CDR3 nucleotides read TGTGCCAGCAGACTAGGGGGGGGAGAATACGAGCAGTACTTC. Its protein is CASRLGGGEYEQYF.

The chain uses TRBV9 and TRBJ2-1; D may be TRBD1 or TRBD2 (5 bases each). CDR3 size: 13 residues. Germline V lookup: CDR1 SGDLS, CDR2 YYNGEE. The V end lost 2 bases, the J end lost 7 bases, and 10 bases lay between the germline ends. The CDR3 reads CASSVAEGNEQFF. Here the CDR3 DNA reads TGTGCCAGCAGCGTGGCCGAGGGGAATGAGCAGTTCTTC.

This clone was observed a handful of times. This chain uses TRBV7-9 with TRBJ2-1; 11 bases map to TRBD2. CDR1 is SEHNR, CDR2 FQNEAQ, per germline (reference sequence). This CDR3 region has 15 residues. J was trimmed by 6 bases and V by 4 bases; bases with no gene match: 5. CDR3 DNA: TGTGCCAGCAGCTCATTAGCGGGGGGGATCAATGAGCAGTTCTTC. Encoded protein: CASSSLAGGINEQFF.

This clone occurred a few times. V and J are TRBV10-2 and TRBJ1-2, with 8 positions matching TRBD1. The CDR3 sequence is 14 residues long. The germline gives CDR1 WSHSY, CDR2 SAAADI. Trimming at V came to 6 bases and at J to 6 bases, leaving 9 bases not matched to a gene. This CDR3 reads CASRAQLTGDGYTF. The CDR3 region has the DNA TGCGCCAGCAGGGCTCAATTGACAGGGGATGGCTACACCTTC.

The chain links TRBV6-4 to TRBJ1-5, with 8 bases aligning to TRBD1. Per the germline V gene, CDR1 is MRHNA and CDR2 is SNTAGT. The CDR3 runs to 19 residues. The trim removed 0 bases at V and 2 bases at J, leaving 12 bases unmatched. CDR3 residues: CASSDSHDRGYMGNQPQHF. As DNA, the CDR3 is TGTGCCAGCAGTGACTCACACGACAGGGGATACATGGGCAATCAGCCCCAGCATTTT.